Listed below are T cell receptor beta chains from one sample, sequenced in a study of blood T cell repertoires in COVID-19. Sequencing was performed with immunoSEQ multiplex PCR; in TCRdb, only in-frame clones are kept and a portion is missing. The sample has approximately 100,000 clones, approximately 80% seen once. The sample was peripheral blood. The source is a man aged 60 to 75 with acute or convalescent COVID-19. The CDR3 runs from the conserved cysteine through the conserved F or W. The order of the fields is V gene, D gene, J gene, clone size, CDR3 protein, CDR3 DNA. A D gene is named only where the DNA matches it firmly. Size is stated for part of the rows, as once, few or many counts, or as a class when the clone is expanded.

V: TRBV28
D: TRBD2
J: TRBJ2-3
size: NA
CDR3: CASSFSGRGTDTQYF
DNA: TGTGCCAGCAGTTTCAGCGGGAGGGGCACAGATACGCAGTATTTT

V: TRBV20-1
D: NA
J: TRBJ2-5
size: NA
CDR3: CSASRGGEETQYF
DNA: TGCAGTGCTAGTAGGGGAGGTGAAGAGACCCAGTACTTC

V: TRBV4-1
D: NA
J: TRBJ2-1
size: NA
CDR3: CASSPTGRGDEQFF
DNA: TGCGCCAGCAGCCCCACAGGCCGAGGCGATGAGCAGTTCTTC

V: TRBV7-2
D: TRBD2
J: TRBJ2-7
size: NA
CDR3: CASSLVGGRASEQYF
DNA: TGTGCCAGCAGCTTAGTCGGCGGGAGGGCCTCCGAGCAGTACTTC

V: TRBV28
D: NA
J: TRBJ2-5
size: NA
CDR3: CASSLSGRGETQYF
DNA: TGTGCCAGCAGTTTGAGCGGGCGGGGAGAGACCCAGTACTTC

V: TRBV3-1/TRBV3-2
D: TRBD2
J: TRBJ2-2
size: NA
CDR3: CASSQGRLAPNTGELFF
DNA: TGTGCCAGCAGCCAAGGAAGACTAGCGCCGAACACCGGGGAGCTGTTTTTT

V: TRBV7-2
D: TRBD2
J: TRBJ2-3
size: NA
CDR3: CASSLRAGGGTDTQYF
DNA: TGTGCCAGCAGCTTAAGGGCGGGAGGAGGTACAGATACGCAGTATTTT

V: TRBV7-8
D: TRBD2
J: TRBJ2-1
size: NA
CDR3: CASSPGTSGNYNEQFF
DNA: TGTGCCAGCAGCCCTGGGACTAGCGGGAACTACAATGAGCAGTTCTTC

V: TRBV18
D: TRBD1
J: TRBJ1-3
size: NA
CDR3: CASSSSGTGRYGNTIYF
DNA: TGTGCCAGCTCATCATCCGGGACAGGGAGATATGGAAACACCATATATTTT

V: TRBV7-9
D: NA
J: TRBJ1-4
size: NA
CDR3: CASSLRGDEKLFF
DNA: TGTGCCAGCAGCTTACGGGGGGACGAAAAACTGTTTTTT

V: TRBV30
D: NA
J: TRBJ1-2
size: NA
CDR3: CAWSVTGISGYTF
DNA: TGTGCCTGGAGTGTTACAGGGATCAGCGGCTACACCTTC

V: TRBV12-3/TRBV12-4
D: NA
J: TRBJ1-2
size: NA
CDR3: CASRQGLGGYTF
DNA: TGTGCCAGCAGGCAGGGTTTAGGGGGCTACACCTTC

V: TRBV5-5
D: TRBD1
J: TRBJ1-5
size: NA
CDR3: CASSLWGQGGSQPQHF
DNA: TGTGCCAGCAGCCTCTGGGGACAGGGAGGATCGCAGCCCCAGCATTTT

V: TRBV30
D: NA
J: TRBJ1-2
size: NA
CDR3: CAWQGNDYGYTF
DNA: TGTGCCTGGCAGGGGAATGACTATGGCTACACCTTC

V: TRBV10-3
D: NA
J: TRBJ1-1
size: NA
CDR3: CAIGRGQLNTEAFF
DNA: TGTGCCATCGGGAGAGGACAGTTGAACACTGAAGCTTTCTTT

V: TRBV11-3
D: NA
J: TRBJ2-3
size: few
CDR3: CASSLGRYTDTQYF
DNA: TGTGCCAGCAGCTTGGGCAGGTACACAGATACGCAGTATTTT

V: TRBV7-2
D: NA
J: TRBJ1-5
size: NA
CDR3: CASSPGLEGQPQHF
DNA: TGTGCCAGCAGCCCGGGACTCGAGGGTCAGCCCCAGCATTTT

V: TRBV18
D: TRBD2
J: TRBJ2-1
size: NA
CDR3: CASSPGTSGWEQFF
DNA: TGTGCCAGCTCACCCGGGACTAGCGGGTGGGAGCAGTTCTTC

V: TRBV5-8
D: TRBD1
J: TRBJ2-7
size: once
CDR3: CASSLPGQGSGYEQYF
DNA: TGTGCCAGCAGCTTACCAGGACAGGGAAGCGGCTACGAGCAGTACTTC

V: TRBV5-6
D: TRBD1
J: TRBJ2-1
size: NA
CDR3: CASSPTGLGEQFF
DNA: TGTGCCAGCAGCCCGACAGGGCTGGGTGAGCAGTTCTTC

V: TRBV19
D: NA
J: TRBJ1-2
size: NA
CDR3: CASSSPGSYGYTF
DNA: TGTGCCAGTAGTAGCCCAGGATCCTATGGCTACACCTTC

V: TRBV7-2
D: NA
J: TRBJ2-7
size: NA
CDR3: CASSQMYEQYF
DNA: TGTGCCAGCAGCCAAATGTACGAGCAGTACTTC

V: TRBV20-1
D: NA
J: TRBJ1-2
size: NA
CDR3: CSAPISYGYTF
DNA: TGCAGTGCGCCAATCAGCTATGGCTACACCTTC

V: TRBV18
D: TRBD2
J: TRBJ2-5
size: NA
CDR3: CASSPLAAGGWETQYF
DNA: TGTGCCAGCTCACCACTCGCAGCGGGGGGCTGGGAGACCCAGTACTTC

V: TRBV11-3
D: NA
J: TRBJ2-1
size: NA
CDR3: CASSGLEQFF
DNA: TGTGCCAGCAGCGGACTAGAGCAGTTCTTC

V: TRBV18
D: TRBD1
J: TRBJ2-7
size: NA
CDR3: CASSPAGTGLNEQYF
DNA: TGTGCCAGCTCTCCGGCCGGGACAGGGCTCAACGAGCAGTACTTC

V: TRBV5-1
D: TRBD2
J: TRBJ2-5
size: NA
CDR3: CASRRTSGVVETQYF
DNA: TGCGCCAGCAGACGAACTAGCGGGGTGGTAGAGACCCAGTACTTC

V: TRBV3-1/TRBV3-2
D: TRBD2
J: TRBJ2-7
size: NA
CDR3: CASSPWTSGDYEQYF
DNA: TGTGCCAGCAGCCCTTGGACTAGCGGGGACTACGAGCAGTACTTC

V: TRBV12-3/TRBV12-4
D: NA
J: TRBJ1-1
size: NA
CDR3: CASTRTGKAFF
DNA: TGTGCCAGCACTAGAACAGGGAAAGCTTTCTTT

V: TRBV7-9
D: TRBD2
J: TRBJ2-1
size: NA
CDR3: CASSLRDGRNEQFF
DNA: TGTGCCAGCAGCCTCCGGGACGGGAGGAATGAGCAGTTCTTC

V: TRBV12-3/TRBV12-4
D: NA
J: TRBJ1-1
size: NA
CDR3: CASTLQLNTEAFF
DNA: TGTGCCAGCACCCTCCAGTTAAACACTGAAGCTTTCTTT

V: TRBV2
D: NA
J: TRBJ1-6
size: few
CDR3: CASSEGLLYNSPLHF
DNA: TGTGCCAGCAGTGAGGGGCTCCTCTATAATTCACCCCTCCACTTT

V: TRBV7-2
D: NA
J: TRBJ2-2
size: NA
CDR3: CASSPAGQGSTGELFF
DNA: TGTGCCAGCAGCCCAGCCGGGCAGGGAAGCACCGGGGAGCTGTTTTTT

V: TRBV5-1
D: TRBD1
J: TRBJ2-6
size: once
CDR3: CASSPGTGLYGANVLTF
DNA: TGCGCCAGCAGCCCCGGGACAGGCCTCTATGGGGCCAACGTCCTGACTTTC

V: TRBV10-1
D: NA
J: TRBJ1-1
size: NA
CDR3: CASETANTEAFF
DNA: TGCGCCAGCGAGACAGCGAACACTGAAGCTTTCTTT

V: TRBV18
D: NA
J: TRBJ2-7
size: NA
CDR3: CASSPWASSYEQYF
DNA: TGTGCCAGCTCACCATGGGCCAGCTCCTACGAGCAGTACTTC

V: TRBV5-1
D: NA
J: TRBJ2-2
size: NA
CDR3: CASSSDRSNTGELFF
DNA: TGCGCCAGCAGCTCGGACAGATCGAACACCGGGGAGCTGTTTTTT

V: TRBV3-1/TRBV3-2
D: NA
J: TRBJ1-1
size: few
CDR3: CASSQGEGEAFF
DNA: TGTGCCAGCAGCCAAGGCGAGGGTGAAGCTTTCTTT

V: TRBV28
D: NA
J: TRBJ2-3
size: NA
CDR3: CASSFSLTDTQYF
DNA: TGTGCCAGCAGTTTCTCCCTCACAGATACGCAGTATTTT

V: TRBV7-2
D: TRBD1
J: TRBJ1-5
size: many
CDR3: CASSLTTGGYGQPQHF
DNA: TGTGCCAGCAGCCTCACGACAGGGGGCTATGGTCAGCCCCAGCATTTT

V: TRBV10-1
D: TRBD2
J: TRBJ2-2
size: NA
CDR3: CASSRPGLANTGELFF
DNA: TGCGCCAGCAGTCGTCCGGGACTAGCGAACACCGGGGAGCTGTTTTTT

V: TRBV11-3
D: TRBD1
J: TRBJ1-3
size: NA
CDR3: CASSLDGTGAEGNTIYF
DNA: TGTGCCAGCAGCTTAGATGGAACAGGGGCGGAAGGAAACACCATATATTTT

V: TRBV3-1/TRBV3-2
D: NA
J: TRBJ1-1
size: once
CDR3: CASSPSGGSAFF
DNA: TGTGCCAGCAGCCCTTCGGGGGGCTCAGCTTTCTTT

V: TRBV30
D: NA
J: TRBJ2-1
size: once
CDR3: CACTFLERGYNEQFF
DNA: TGTGCCTGTACCTTCCTGGAAAGGGGTTACAATGAGCAGTTCTTC

V: TRBV7-2
D: TRBD1
J: TRBJ1-6
size: NA
CDR3: CASSSQGSSYNSPLHF
DNA: TGTGCCAGCAGCTCACAGGGGAGCTCCTATAATTCACCCCTCCACTTT

V: TRBV7-3
D: TRBD1
J: TRBJ2-2
size: NA
CDR3: CASSPRTGPAGELFF
DNA: TGTGCCAGCAGCCCCAGGACAGGGCCCGCCGGGGAGCTGTTTTTT

V: TRBV5-3
D: NA
J: TRBJ1-1
size: NA
CDR3: CARSGGDRGTEAFF
DNA: TGTGCCAGAAGCGGCGGGGACCGTGGCACTGAAGCTTTCTTT

V: TRBV5-1
D: TRBD2
J: TRBJ2-3
size: NA
CDR3: CASSLAPGLTTDTQYF
DNA: TGCGCCAGCAGCTTGGCCCCGGGACTAACTACAGATACGCAGTATTTT

V: TRBV3-1/TRBV3-2
D: NA
J: TRBJ2-3
size: few
CDR3: CASSPLLGPTSTDTQYF
DNA: TGTGCCAGCAGCCCCCTGCTAGGCCCCACTAGCACAGATACGCAGTATTTT

V: TRBV3-1/TRBV3-2
D: NA
J: TRBJ1-6
size: NA
CDR3: CASSQDRTSSPLHF
DNA: TGTGCCAGCAGCCAAGATAGGACAAGTTCACCCCTCCACTTT

V: TRBV5-8
D: NA
J: TRBJ2-1
size: NA
CDR3: CASSLGQSSYNEQFF
DNA: TGTGCCAGCAGCTTGGGACAGAGCTCCTACAATGAGCAGTTCTTC

V: TRBV7-9
D: TRBD1
J: TRBJ2-5
size: NA
CDR3: CASSSDRDQETQYF
DNA: TGTGCCAGCAGCTCAGACAGGGACCAAGAGACCCAGTACTTC

V: TRBV12-3/TRBV12-4
D: NA
J: TRBJ1-1
size: few
CDR3: CASSLQMNTEAFF
DNA: TGTGCCAGCAGTTTACAGATGAACACTGAAGCTTTCTTT

V: TRBV12-3/TRBV12-4
D: NA
J: TRBJ2-7
size: NA
CDR3: CASSYSAAYEQYF
DNA: TGTGCCAGCAGTTACAGTGCAGCCTACGAGCAGTACTTC

V: TRBV9
D: TRBD2
J: TRBJ2-1
size: few
CDR3: CASSVAAIAGGPTRSYNEQFF
DNA: TGTGCCAGCAGCGTAGCGGCGATAGCGGGAGGGCCTACTCGCTCCTACAATGAGCAGTTCTTC